The sample holds a few counts of the clone carrying this T cell receptor (beta chain). Its antigen is undetermined. Here immunoSEQ multiplex PCR was the method, and the copy in TCRdb shows in-frame clones only, minus some. The sample holds over 200,000 clones; 70% to 90% are singletons and the top ten take 2.9%. The data are from a study of cytomegalovirus exposure and HLA in healthy donors. Study findings and constraints: Cytomegalovirus-associated status was assigned to more than 150 TCR beta chains. CMV antigen specificity was confirmed in vitro for three CMV-associated chains. For most TCR sequences rarity was the rule, although some public TCRs occurred in many donors.

This CDR3 has 15 amino acids. V usage is TRBV21-1 and J usage is TRBJ2-5; the tabulated D call, TRBD1, remains unverified against the DNA. TRBV21-1 is tagged as a pseudogene. The sequenced sample consisted of PBMCs. The receptor was isolated from a woman in her late teens or twenties in good health and CMV-seronegative. The CDR3 loop reads CASRLLQGKQETQYF. The CDR3 nucleotides are TGTGCCAGCAGACTCCTCCAGGGGAAACAAGAGACCCAGTACTTC.